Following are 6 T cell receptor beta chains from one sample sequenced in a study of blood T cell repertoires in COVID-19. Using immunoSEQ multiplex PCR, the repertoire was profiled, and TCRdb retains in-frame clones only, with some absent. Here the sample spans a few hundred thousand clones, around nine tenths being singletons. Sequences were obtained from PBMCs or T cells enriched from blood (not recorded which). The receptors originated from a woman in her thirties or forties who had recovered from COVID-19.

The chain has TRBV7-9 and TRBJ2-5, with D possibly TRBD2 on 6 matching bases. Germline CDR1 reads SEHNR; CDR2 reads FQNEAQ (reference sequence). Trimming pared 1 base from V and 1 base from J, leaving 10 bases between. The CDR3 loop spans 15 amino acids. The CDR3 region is CASSLGNGGQETQYF. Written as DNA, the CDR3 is TGTGCCAGCAGCTTAGGAAACGGGGGCCAAGAGACCCAGTACTTC.

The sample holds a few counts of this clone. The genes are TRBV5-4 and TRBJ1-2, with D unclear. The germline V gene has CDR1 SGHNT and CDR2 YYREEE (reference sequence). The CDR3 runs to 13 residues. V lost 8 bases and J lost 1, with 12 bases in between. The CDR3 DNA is TGTGCCAGTAGTCCTGAGGATAACTATGGCTACACCTTC. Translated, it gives CASSPEDNYGYTF.

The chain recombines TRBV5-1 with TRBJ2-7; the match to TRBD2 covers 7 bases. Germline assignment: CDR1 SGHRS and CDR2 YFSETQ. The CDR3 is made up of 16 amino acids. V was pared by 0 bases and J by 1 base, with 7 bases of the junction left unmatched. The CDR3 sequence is CASSLASGIRSYEQYF. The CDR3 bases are TGCGCCAGCAGCTTGGCCAGCGGGATAAGGTCCTACGAGCAGTACTTC.

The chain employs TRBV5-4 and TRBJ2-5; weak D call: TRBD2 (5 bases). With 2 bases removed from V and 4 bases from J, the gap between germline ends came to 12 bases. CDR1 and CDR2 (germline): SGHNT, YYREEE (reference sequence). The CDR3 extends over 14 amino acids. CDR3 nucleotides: TGTGCCAGCAGCTTTTCCGGGAACGTAGAGACCCAGTACTTC. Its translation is CASSFSGNVETQYF.

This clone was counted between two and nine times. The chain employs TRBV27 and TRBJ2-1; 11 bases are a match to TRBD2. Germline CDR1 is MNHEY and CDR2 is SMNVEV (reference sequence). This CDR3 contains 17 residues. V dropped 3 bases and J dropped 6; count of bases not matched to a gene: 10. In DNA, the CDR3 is TGTGCCAGCAGTTTCAAGATAGCGGGGGGGCGCGGCAATGAGCAGTTCTTC. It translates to CASSFKIAGGRGNEQFF.

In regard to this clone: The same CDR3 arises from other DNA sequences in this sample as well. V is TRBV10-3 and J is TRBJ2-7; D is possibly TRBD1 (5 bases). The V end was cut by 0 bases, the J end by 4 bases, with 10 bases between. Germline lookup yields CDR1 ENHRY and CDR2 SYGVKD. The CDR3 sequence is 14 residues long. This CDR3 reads CAISESGRDYEQYF. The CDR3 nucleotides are TGTGCCATCAGTGAGTCGGGCAGGGATTACGAGCAGTACTTC.